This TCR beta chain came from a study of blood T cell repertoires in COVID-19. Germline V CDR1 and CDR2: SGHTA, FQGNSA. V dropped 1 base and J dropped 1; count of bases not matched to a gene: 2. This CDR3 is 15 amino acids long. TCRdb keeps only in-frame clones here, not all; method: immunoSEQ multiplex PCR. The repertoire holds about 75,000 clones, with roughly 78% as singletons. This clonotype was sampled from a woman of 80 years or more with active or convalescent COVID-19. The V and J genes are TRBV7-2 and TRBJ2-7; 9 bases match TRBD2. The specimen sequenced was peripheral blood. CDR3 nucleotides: TGTGCCAGCAGCTTAGGGCTAGCGGGATCCTACGAGCAGTACTTC. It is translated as CASSLGLAGSYEQYF.